This T cell receptor beta chain was identified in a study of post-analysis software for immune sequencing data. About the research overall: Clinical courses comprised relapsing-remitting, secondary progressive and progressive-relapsing multiple sclerosis.

Germline CDR1 SGHAT, CDR2 FQNNGV. CDR3 size: 15 residues. Between the trimmed V and J ends, which lost 3 bases and 4 bases, there was a span of 16 bases. Study-wide points: F measure clustering grouped samples strongly by preparation batch. TRBV5-6, TRBV5-1 and TRBV20-1 were among a few TRBV segments more frequent in patients than controls. For normalized Chao1 diversity, multiple sclerosis patients scored significantly lower than controls did.

A remark on this clonotype: Its antigen is unknown.

Unique molecular identifiers tagged the TCR beta cDNA libraries. Researchers reported 400,000 to 600,000 cDNA molecules coming from about 0.98 to 11 million T cells. TCRdb reprocessed the PCR reads via MiXCR and lists one record per CDR3 protein. The repertoire holds 650,000 to 900,000 distinct CDR3 sequences, with roughly 46% as singletons. The gene calls are TRBV11-2 and TRBJ2-7; possible D gene TRBD1, 5 bases. The specimen sequenced was blood. The clonotype originates from a girl aged 5 to 17 with multiple sclerosis. The CDR3 spells CASSLIRGHLYEQYF. The CDR3 region has the DNA TGTGCCAGCAGCTTGATCCGTGGACACCTGTACGAGCAGTACTTC.